This T cell receptor (beta chain) was sequenced in a study of T cell responses to AZD1222 COVID-19 vaccine. The study, taken as a whole, reports: Vaccination with two AZD1222 doses was followed by a rise in Spike-specific TCR breadth and depth.

About this clone itself: The antigen remains undetermined.

CDR1 and CDR2 from the germline V gene are SGHVS and FNYEAQ. Deletions cut 2 bases from V and 5 bases from J, with 7 bases between. The CDR3 consists of 13 residues. The repertoire was sequenced with immunoSEQ multiplex PCR; TCRdb's copy has only in-frame clones and lacks some. The sample consists of about 120,000 clones, roughly 91% of them appearing once. The receptor comes from an adult who received the AZD1222 COVID-19 vaccine. Sequenced here: peripheral blood, sampled 28 days after the second AZD1222 dose. This chain connects TRBV7-6 to TRBJ1-5; D not resolved. This CDR3 is CASSLWADQPQHF. As DNA, the CDR3 is TGTGCCAGCAGCTTATGGGCCGATCAGCCCCAGCATTTT.